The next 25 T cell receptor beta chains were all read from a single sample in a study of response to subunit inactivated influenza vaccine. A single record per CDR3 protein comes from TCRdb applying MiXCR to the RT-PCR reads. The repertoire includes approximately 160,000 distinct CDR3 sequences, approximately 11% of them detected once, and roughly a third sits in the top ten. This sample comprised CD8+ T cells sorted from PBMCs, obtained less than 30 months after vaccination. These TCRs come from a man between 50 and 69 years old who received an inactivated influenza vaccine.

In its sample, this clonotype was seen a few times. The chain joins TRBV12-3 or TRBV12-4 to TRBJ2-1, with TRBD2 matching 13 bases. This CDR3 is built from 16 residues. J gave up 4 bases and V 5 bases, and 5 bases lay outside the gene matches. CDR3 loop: CASSGTSGASYNEQFF. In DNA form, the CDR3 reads TGTGCCAGCAGTGGGACTAGCGGGGCCTCGTACAATGAGCAGTTCTTC.

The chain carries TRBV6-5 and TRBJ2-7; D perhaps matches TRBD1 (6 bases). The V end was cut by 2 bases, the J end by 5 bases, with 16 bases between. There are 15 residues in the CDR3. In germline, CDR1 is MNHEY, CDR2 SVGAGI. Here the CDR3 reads CASSYGTGNTDEQYF. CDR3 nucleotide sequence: TGTGCCAGCAGTTACGGTACAGGGAACACAGACGAGCAGTACTTC.

CDR3 amino acids: CASSSWDNPYNEQFF. CDR3 in DNA: TGTGCCAGCAGCTCCTGGGACAACCCCTACAATGAGCAGTTCTTC. V is TRBV12-3 or TRBV12-4 and J is TRBJ2-1; tentatively, D is TRBD1 (6 bases). The CDR3 runs 15 residues. The V end lost 6 bases, the J end lost 2 bases, and 14 bases lay between the germline ends.

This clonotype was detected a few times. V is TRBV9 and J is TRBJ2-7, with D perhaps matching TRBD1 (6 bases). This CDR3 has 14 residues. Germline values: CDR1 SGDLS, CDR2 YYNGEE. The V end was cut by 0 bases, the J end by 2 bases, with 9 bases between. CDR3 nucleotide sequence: TGTGCCAGCAGCGTAGGCAGGGGCCCCTACGAGCAGTACTTC. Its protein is CASSVGRGPYEQYF.

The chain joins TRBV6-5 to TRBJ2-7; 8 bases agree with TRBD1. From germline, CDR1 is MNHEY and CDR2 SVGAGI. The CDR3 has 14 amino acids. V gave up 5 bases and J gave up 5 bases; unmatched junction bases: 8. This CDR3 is CASSNRQGTHEQYF. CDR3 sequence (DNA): TGTGCCAGCAGTAACCGACAGGGGACTCACGAGCAGTACTTC.

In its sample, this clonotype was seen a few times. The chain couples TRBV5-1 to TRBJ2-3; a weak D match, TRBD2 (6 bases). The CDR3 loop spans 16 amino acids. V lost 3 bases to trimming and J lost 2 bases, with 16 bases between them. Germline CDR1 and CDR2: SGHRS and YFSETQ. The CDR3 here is CASSSPDGGTTDTQYF. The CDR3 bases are TGCGCCAGCAGCTCGCCTGATGGGGGGACCACAGATACGCAGTATTTT.

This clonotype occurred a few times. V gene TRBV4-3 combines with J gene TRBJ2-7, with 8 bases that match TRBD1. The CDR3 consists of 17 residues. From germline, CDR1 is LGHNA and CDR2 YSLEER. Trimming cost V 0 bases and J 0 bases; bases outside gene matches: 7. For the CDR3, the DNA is TGCGCCAGCAGCCAAGAAGGACAGGGAGGTCCCTCCTACGAGCAGTACTTC. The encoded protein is CASSQEGQGGPSYEQYF.

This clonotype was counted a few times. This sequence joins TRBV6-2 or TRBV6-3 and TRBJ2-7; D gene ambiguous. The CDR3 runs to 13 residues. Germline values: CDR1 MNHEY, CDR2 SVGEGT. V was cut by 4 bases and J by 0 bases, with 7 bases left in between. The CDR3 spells CASSFTFSYEQYF. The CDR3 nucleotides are TGTGCCAGCAGTTTCACATTCTCCTACGAGCAGTACTTC.

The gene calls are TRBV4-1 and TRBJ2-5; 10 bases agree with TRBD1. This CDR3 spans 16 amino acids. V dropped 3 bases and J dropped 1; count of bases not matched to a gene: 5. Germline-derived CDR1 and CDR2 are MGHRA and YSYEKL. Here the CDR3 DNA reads TGCGCCAGCAGCCAGCCGGGACAGGGGTTCCAAGAGACCCAGTACTTC. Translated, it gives CASSQPGQGFQETQYF.

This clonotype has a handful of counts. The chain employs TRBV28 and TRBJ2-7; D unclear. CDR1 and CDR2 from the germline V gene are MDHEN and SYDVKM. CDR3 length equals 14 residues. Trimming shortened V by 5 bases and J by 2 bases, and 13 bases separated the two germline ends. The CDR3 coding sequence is TGTGCCAGCAGTCCCCCGATACCCCCCTACGAGCAGTACTTC. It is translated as CASSPPIPPYEQYF.

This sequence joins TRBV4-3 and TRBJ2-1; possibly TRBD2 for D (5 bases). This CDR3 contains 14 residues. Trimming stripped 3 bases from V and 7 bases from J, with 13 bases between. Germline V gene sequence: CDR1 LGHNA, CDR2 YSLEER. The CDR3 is CASSQGGLGNEQFF. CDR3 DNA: TGCGCCAGCAGCCAGGGCGGGCTGGGGAATGAGCAGTTCTTC.

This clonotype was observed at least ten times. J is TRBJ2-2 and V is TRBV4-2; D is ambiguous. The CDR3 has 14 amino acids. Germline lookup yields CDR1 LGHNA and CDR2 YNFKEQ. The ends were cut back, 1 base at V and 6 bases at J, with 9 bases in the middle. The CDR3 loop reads CASSQVGPPGELFF. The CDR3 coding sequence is TGTGCCAGCAGCCAAGTCGGCCCCCCCGGGGAGCTGTTTTTT.

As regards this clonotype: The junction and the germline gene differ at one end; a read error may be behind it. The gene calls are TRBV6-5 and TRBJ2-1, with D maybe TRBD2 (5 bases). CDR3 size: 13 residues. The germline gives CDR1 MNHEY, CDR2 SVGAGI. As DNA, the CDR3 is TGTGCCAGCAGTTACTCGGGGAAAGGGAGTTGGAGCTTC. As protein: CASSYSGKGSWSF.

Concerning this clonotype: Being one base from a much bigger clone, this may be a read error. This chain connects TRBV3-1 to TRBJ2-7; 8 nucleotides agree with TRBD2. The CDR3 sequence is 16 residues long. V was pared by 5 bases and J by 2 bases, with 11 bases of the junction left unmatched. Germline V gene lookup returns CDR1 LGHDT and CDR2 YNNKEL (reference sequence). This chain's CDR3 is CASSGYATGRAYEQYF. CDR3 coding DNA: TGTGCCAGCAGCGGTTATGCTACCGGGAGGGCCTACGAGCAGTACTTC.

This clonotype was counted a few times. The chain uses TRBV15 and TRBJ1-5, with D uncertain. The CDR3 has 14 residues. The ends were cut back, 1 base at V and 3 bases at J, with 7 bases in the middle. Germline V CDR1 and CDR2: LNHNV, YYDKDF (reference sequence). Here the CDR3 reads CATSRGRFNQPQHF. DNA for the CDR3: TGTGCCACCAGCAGAGGACGGTTCAATCAGCCCCAGCATTTT. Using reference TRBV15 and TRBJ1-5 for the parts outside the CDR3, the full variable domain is DAMVIQNPRYQVTQFGKPVTLSCSQTLNHNVMYWYQQKSSQAPKLLFHYYDKDFNNEADTPDNFQSRRPNTSFCFLDIRSPGLGDTAMYLCATSRGRFNQPQHFGDGTRLSIL.

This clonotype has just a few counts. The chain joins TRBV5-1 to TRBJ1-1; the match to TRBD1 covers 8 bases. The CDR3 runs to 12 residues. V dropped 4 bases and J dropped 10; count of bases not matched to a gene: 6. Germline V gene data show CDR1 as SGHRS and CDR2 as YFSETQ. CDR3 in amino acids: CASSPTGVGAFF. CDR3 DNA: TGCGCCAGCAGCCCGACAGGGGTGGGAGCTTTCTTT.

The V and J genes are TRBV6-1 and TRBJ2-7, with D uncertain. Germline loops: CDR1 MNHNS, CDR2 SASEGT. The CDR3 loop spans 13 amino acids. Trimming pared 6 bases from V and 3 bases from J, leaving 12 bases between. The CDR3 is CASSPTSVYEQYF. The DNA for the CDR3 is TGTGCCAGCAGCCCGACATCGGTCTACGAGCAGTACTTC.

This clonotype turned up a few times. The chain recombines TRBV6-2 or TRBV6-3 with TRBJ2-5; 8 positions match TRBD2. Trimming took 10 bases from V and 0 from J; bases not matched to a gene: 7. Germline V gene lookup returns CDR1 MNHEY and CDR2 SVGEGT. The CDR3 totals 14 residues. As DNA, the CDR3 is TGTGCCATCAGCGGGGGCGAGTACCAAGAGACCCAGTACTTC. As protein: CAISGGEYQETQYF.

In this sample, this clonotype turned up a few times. The CDR3 protein is CASSQEGLVSYEQYF. For the CDR3, the DNA is TGTGCCAGCAGCCAAGAGGGACTAGTAAGTTACGAGCAGTACTTC. The chain links TRBV4-2 to TRBJ2-7; 8 nucleotides align to TRBD2. V was pared by 0 bases and J by 4 bases, with 5 bases of the junction left unmatched. CDR1 LGHNA and CDR2 YNFKEQ come from the germline V gene. CDR3 length: 15 residues.

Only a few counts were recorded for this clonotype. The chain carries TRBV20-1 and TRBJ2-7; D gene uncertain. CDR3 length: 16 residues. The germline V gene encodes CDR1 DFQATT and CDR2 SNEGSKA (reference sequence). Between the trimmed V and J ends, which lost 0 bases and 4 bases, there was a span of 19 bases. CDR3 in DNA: TGCAGTGCTAGAGATCCCTTAGGAACATCCCCTTACGAGCAGTACTTC. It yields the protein CSARDPLGTSPYEQYF.

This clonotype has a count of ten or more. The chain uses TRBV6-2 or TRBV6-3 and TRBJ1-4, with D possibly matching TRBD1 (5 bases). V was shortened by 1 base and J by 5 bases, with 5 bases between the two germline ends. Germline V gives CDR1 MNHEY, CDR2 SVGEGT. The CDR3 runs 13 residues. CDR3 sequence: CASSYYRNEKLFF. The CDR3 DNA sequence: TGTGCCAGCAGTTACTACAGGAATGAAAAACTGTTTTTT.

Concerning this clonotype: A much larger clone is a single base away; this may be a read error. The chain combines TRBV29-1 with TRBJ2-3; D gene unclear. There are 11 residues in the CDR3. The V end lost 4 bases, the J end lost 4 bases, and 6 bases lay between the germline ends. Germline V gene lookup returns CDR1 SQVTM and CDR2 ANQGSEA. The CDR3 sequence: CSVGVSDTQYF. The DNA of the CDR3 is TGCAGCGTTGGAGTGTCAGATACGCAGTATTTT.

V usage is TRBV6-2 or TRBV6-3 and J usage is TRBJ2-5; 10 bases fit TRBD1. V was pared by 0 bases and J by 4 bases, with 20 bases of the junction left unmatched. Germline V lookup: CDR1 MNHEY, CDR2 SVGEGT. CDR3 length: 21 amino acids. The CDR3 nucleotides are TGTGCCAGCAGTTACTCGTCTGTCACTCCGGGTGTTCGGGACAGGGGAGAGACCCAGTACTTC. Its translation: CASSYSSVTPGVRDRGETQYF.

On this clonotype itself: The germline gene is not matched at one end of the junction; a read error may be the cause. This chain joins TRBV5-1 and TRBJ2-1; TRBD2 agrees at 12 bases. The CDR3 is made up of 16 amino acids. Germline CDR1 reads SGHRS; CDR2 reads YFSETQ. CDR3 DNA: TGCGCCAGCAGCTTGGCCCTAGCGGGGGGGTACACTGAGCAGTTCTTC. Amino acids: CASSLALAGGYTEQFF.

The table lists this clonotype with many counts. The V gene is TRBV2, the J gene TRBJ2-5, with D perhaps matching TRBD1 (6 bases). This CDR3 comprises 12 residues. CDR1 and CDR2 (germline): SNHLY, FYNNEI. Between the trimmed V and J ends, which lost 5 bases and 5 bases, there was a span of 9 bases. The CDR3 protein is CASSTGFETQYF. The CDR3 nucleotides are TGTGCCAGCAGTACAGGGTTTGAGACCCAGTACTTC.